The sequence of this T cell receptor beta chain was determined in a study of blood T cells in healthy people across ages. V trimming: 4 bases; J trimming: 6 bases; junction bases outside the gene matches: 10. The CDR3 is made up of 15 amino acids. CDR1 is MDHEN and CDR2 is SYDVKM in the germline V gene. Study-level results: While age rose, TCR beta diversity per million T cells dropped in a roughly linear way.

Primers used in a second PCR of about 7 to 12 cycles were a sample-barcoded 5' primer and a J-beta primer mix. Every cDNA was tagged by a template-switch adaptor with 12 random nucleotides. TCRdb itself ran the 5' RACE reads through MiXCR, one entry per CDR3 protein. The top ten clones hold 7% to 9% of a sample with about 1,800,000 distinct CDR3 sequences, over 25% of them seen once. Donor samples were obtained from healthy Caucasian individuals from Russia, aged about 6 to 95. At least 7 million PBMCs were isolated per sample. For this clonotype: Its antigen is still unknown.

The receptor was derived from a woman between 25 and 40 years old in good health. The sample comprised blood. The genes are TRBV28 and TRBJ1-2, with TRBD1 matching over 8 bases. Here the CDR3 DNA reads TGTGCCAGCAGTTACTCGACAGGGGAGCTCAATGGCTACACCTTC. Protein sequence: CASSYSTGELNGYTF.